This entry concerns a single T cell receptor (beta chain). As yet, its antigen is unknown. Random hexamers were used to reverse transcribe roughly 0.45 to 1 ug of RNA. The amplification used immunoSEQ multiplex PCR on TCR beta CDR3; it spanned 54 Vbeta and 13 Jbeta. One entry per CDR3 protein, called by TCRdb with MiXCR from the immunoSEQ multiplex PCR reads. The sample lists 140,000 to 150,000 distinct CDR3 sequences; under 97% were seen once. V lost 3 bases, J lost 2 bases, and 4 bases stayed unmatched. The CDR3 covers 14 residues. Germline values: CDR1 SNHLY, CDR2 FYNNEI. This sample stems from a study of CD8 T cells in Susac syndrome. For the study at large: Patients with Susac syndrome who were sequenced included more than five with active disease and fewer than 10 in remission.

Findings of the study overall: The CD4+ T cell repertoires, which came from Susac syndrome patients, showed no sign of clonal expansion. Regarding the TCR sequencing and HLA analysis, the study admitted that a relatively small number of individuals were involved.

Sequencing input: CD4+ T cells from PBMCs. This TCR derives from a human donor with Susac syndrome. The chain is built from TRBV2 and TRBJ2-7; TRBD2 agrees at 7 bases. This chain's CDR3 is CASSEEGLPYEQYF. The DNA for the CDR3 is TGTGCCAGCAGTGAGGAGGGACTACCCTACGAGCAGTACTTC. The full variable domain, in which reference TRBV2 and TRBJ2-7 provide the parts outside the CDR3, is EPEVTQTPSHQVTQMGQEVILRCVPISNHLYFYWYRQILGQKVEFLVSFYNNEISEKSEIFDDQFSVERPDGSNFTLKIRSTKLEDSAMYFCASSEEGLPYEQYFGPGTRLTVT.